Listed below are T cell receptor beta chains from one sample, sequenced in a study of blood T cell repertoires in COVID-19. The assay was immunoSEQ multiplex PCR, and TCRdb's table has in-frame clones only and misses some. This sample carries tens of thousands of clones, nearly 90% of them seen once, and the ten largest clones take roughly 1.4%. The sequenced sample consisted of peripheral blood. The receptors derive from a man in his 60s with active COVID-19. Both conserved end residues are part of each CDR3.

V	J	length	CDR3
TRBV3-1/TRBV3-2	TRBJ2-7	17	CASSQWGGSANSYEQYF
TRBV7-3	TRBJ2-3	17	CASSPALLAGATDTQYF
TRBV5-6	TRBJ1-2	13	CASSGGRPYGYTF
TRBV3-1/TRBV3-2	TRBJ1-5	13	CASSQDLNQPQHF
TRBV4-2	TRBJ2-1	20	CASSQGERGATRSSYNEQFF
TRBV3-1/TRBV3-2	TRBJ1-2	15	CASSRGTGINYGYTF
TRBV2	TRBJ1-3	11	CASRQESTIYF
TRBV10-2	TRBJ1-1	17	CASSEPWTGTRWPEAFF
TRBV2	TRBJ2-5	14	CASSRTSGGETQYF
TRBV15	TRBJ1-3	16	CATSPLRGGSGNTIYF
TRBV29-1	TRBJ2-5	12	CSGGGPKETQYF
TRBV19	TRBJ2-7	14	CASSMGQGEYEQYF
TRBV6-6	TRBJ2-7	12	CASSYTGGEQYF
TRBV28	TRBJ1-4	15	CASSSRTGQNEKLFF
TRBV5-6	TRBJ1-2	14	CASSFTDRIYGYTF
TRBV6-2/TRBV6-3	TRBJ1-2	12	CASSYAGNGYTF
TRBV5-1	TRBJ1-2	13	CASSGDRGLGYTF
TRBV7-3	TRBJ1-1	13	CASSSTVNTEAFF
TRBV4-3	TRBJ1-2	13	CASSQAGGYGYTF
TRBV9	TRBJ2-2	16	CASSVGAGGNTGELFF
TRBV12-3/TRBV12-4	TRBJ2-2	11	CASTRVGELFF
TRBV6-2/TRBV6-3	TRBJ2-1	13	CASSWEIYNEQFF
TRBV28	TRBJ2-7	12	CASRGGIYEQYF
TRBV6-6	TRBJ1-4	14	CASSYGRGGEKLFF
TRBV28	TRBJ1-2	15	CASSLSRGQVYGYTF
TRBV18	TRBJ2-2	16	CASSPLLGLNTGELFF
TRBV6-5	TRBJ1-6	15	CASSYSHSGNSPLHF
TRBV5-4	TRBJ2-3	13	CASRSLSTDTQYF
TRBV6-5	TRBJ2-7	12	CASRQDLYEQYF
TRBV5-1	TRBJ2-2	16	CASSLDGQGALGELFF
TRBV28	TRBJ1-6	16	CASSFQGATYNSPLHF
TRBV5-6	TRBJ2-7	15	CASSLGRVPSYEQYF
TRBV28	TRBJ2-5	16	CASSPSALGAQETQYF
TRBV11-2	TRBJ2-7	13	CASSLVGGGSTYF
TRBV10-1	TRBJ1-5	15	CASRTTGGESQPQHF
TRBV4-1	TRBJ2-7	18	CASSPLPGFGGEGYEQYF